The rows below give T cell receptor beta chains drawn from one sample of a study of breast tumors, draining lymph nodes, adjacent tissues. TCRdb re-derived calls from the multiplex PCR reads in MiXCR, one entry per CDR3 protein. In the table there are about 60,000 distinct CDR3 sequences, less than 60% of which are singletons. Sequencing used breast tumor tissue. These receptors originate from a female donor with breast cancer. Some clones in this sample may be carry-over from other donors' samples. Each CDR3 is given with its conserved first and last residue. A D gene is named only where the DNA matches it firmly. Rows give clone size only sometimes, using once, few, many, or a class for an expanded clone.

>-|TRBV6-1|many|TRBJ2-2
TGTGCCAGCAGTGAAACAAGGACCGGGGAGCTGTTTTTT
CASSETRTGELFF
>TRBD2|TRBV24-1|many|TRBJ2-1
TGTGCCACCAGGACTAGCGGGAGTTATGAGCAGTTCTTC
CATRTSGSYEQFF
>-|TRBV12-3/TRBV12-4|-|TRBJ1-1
TGTGCCTGCCAGAGAGGGCAGAACACTGAAGCTTTCTTT
CACQRGQNTEAFF
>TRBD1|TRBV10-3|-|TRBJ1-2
TGTGCCATCAGTCAGGGGGATGGGCAAGCGGGGGGCTACACCTTC
CAISQGDGQAGGYTF
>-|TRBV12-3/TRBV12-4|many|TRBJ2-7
TGTGCCAGCAGCTTAAACCCGACAGGCTCCTACGAGCAGTACTTC
CASSLNPTGSYEQYF
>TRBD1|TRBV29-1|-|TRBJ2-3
TGCAGCGTTGAAGTTTGGGACAGGCCCACAGATACGCAGTATTTT
CSVEVWDRPTDTQYF
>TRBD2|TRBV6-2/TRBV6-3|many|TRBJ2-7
TGTGCCAGCAGTCCCCAGCGGGAGAGCTACGAGCAGTACTTC
CASSPQRESYEQYF
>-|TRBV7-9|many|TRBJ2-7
TGTGCCAGCAGCTTAGATTTTCTTCTGGAGCAGTACTTC
CASSLDFLLEQYF
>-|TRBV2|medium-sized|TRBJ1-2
TGTGCCAGCACTCAAGGGCGTGCTAACTATGGCTACACCTTC
CASTQGRANYGYTF
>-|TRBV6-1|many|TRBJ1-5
TGTGCCAGCAGTGTAGGCAGGGGTGGCAATCAGCCCCAGCATTTT
CASSVGRGGNQPQHF
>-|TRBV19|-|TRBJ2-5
TGTGCCAGTAGCCAAGGGGGACAGACCCAGTACTTC
CASSQGGQTQYF
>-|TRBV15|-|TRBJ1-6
TGTGCCACCAGCAGAAGGGTTACGGATTCACCCCTCCACTTT
CATSRRVTDSPLHF
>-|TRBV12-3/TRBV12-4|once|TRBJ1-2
TGTGCCAGCAGCAAAACAGAAAACTATGGCTACACCTTC
CASSKTENYGYTF
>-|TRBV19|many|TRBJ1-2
TGTGCCAGTAGTGTGGACCTCCGGGGGGACTATGGCTACACCTTC
CASSVDLRGDYGYTF
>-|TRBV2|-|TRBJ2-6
TGTGCCAGCACCGTCCCTGGGGCCAACGTCCTGACTTTC
CASTVPGANVLTF
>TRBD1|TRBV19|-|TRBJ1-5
TGTGCCAGTAGTGCTGGACAGGACCTCGGGCCCCAGCATTTT
CASSAGQDLGPQHF
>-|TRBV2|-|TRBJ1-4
TGTGCCAGCAGTGATATATCAATGGGGTTAGGCGAAAAACTGTTTTTT
CASSDISMGLGEKLFF
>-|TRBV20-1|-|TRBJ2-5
TGCAGTGCTATCAGGGGTGAGACCCGGTCCTTC
CSAIRGETRSF
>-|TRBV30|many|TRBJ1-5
TGTGCCTGGAGGGGGCAGTCTTCCAATCAGCCCCAGCATTTT
CAWRGQSSNQPQHF
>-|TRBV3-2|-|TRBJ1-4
TGTGCCAGCAGCCAAACGACAGGGGAGGATGAAAAACTGTTTTTT
CASSQTTGEDEKLFF
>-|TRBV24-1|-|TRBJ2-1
TGTGCCACCAGTGATTCGAAGGGGGTCTACAATGAGCAGTTCTTC
CATSDSKGVYNEQFF
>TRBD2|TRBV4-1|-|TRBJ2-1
TGCGCCAGCAGCCAAGATCCACCGGGACTAGCGGGAGCCTACAATGAGCAGTTCTTC
CASSQDPPGLAGAYNEQFF
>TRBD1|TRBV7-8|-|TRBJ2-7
TGTGCCAGCAGCCGGACAGGGGGTCCCTACGAGCAGTACTTC
CASSRTGGPYEQYF
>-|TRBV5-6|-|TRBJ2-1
TGTGCCAGCAGCTCCCGGGACACGGGGCCCAATGAGCGGTTCTTC
CASSSRDTGPNERFF
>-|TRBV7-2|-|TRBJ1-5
TGTGCCAGCAGCTCCACCGGGGGGAGCTACGAGCAGCCCCAGCATTTT
CASSSTGGSYEQPQHF
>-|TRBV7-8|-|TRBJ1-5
TGTGCCAGCAGCCGCCAGCATTTT
CASSRQHF
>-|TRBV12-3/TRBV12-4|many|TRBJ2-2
TGTGCCAGCAGTCTCGGGACAATAACCGGGGAGCTGTTTTTT
CASSLGTITGELFF
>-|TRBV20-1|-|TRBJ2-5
TGCAGTGCTAGAGTGACAGCAGATACGCAGTACAGAGTTCAAGAGACCCAGTACTTC
CSARVTADTQYRVQETQYF
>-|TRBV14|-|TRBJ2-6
TGTGCCAGCAGCCTCAAAACGGGCCAAGGGCCAGGGGCCAACGTCCTGACTTTC
CASSLKTGQGPGANVLTF
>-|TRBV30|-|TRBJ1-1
TGTGCCTGGACCGCCCGAGGGGCGTCGGGCACTGAAGCTTTCTTT
CAWTARGASGTEAFF
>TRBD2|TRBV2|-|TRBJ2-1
TGTGCCAGCAGTGCCACCGGGACTAGCGCCAACAATGAGCAGTTCTTC
CASSATGTSANNEQFF
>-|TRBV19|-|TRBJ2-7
TGTGCCACCAAGCAGGGAGACTACGAGCAGTACTTC
CATKQGDYEQYF
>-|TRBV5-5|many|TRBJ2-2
TGTGCCAGCAACTTGGGATCGGTCAGGTTGAACACCGGGGAGCTGTTTTTT
CASNLGSVRLNTGELFF
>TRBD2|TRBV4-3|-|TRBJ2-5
TGCGCCAGCAGCCTTCGGACTAGCGGGAGGAAGACCCAGTACTTC
CASSLRTSGRKTQYF
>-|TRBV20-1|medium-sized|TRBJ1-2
TGCAGTGCTCACCACGTTCAGCGGGATGGCTACACCTTC
CSAHHVQRDGYTF
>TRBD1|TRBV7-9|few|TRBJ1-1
TGTGCCAGCAGCCCCACAGGGGGCATGAAGGATGAAGCTTTCTTT
CASSPTGGMKDEAFF
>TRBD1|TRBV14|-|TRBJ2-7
TGTGCCAGCTTCTGTACCGGGACAGGGGGCTACGAGCAGTACTTC
CASFCTGTGGYEQYF
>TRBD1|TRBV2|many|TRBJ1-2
TGTGCCAGCAGGGCCGGGACAGGCCCGTATGGCTACACCTTC
CASRAGTGPYGYTF
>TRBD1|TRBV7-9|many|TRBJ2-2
TGTGCCATTACAGACAGGGGGAACACCGGGGAGCTGTTTTTT
CAITDRGNTGELFF
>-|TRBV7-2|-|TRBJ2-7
TGTGCCAGCAGCCCCGGCGGGGAGCCTACCTACGAGCAGTACTTC
CASSPGGEPTYEQYF
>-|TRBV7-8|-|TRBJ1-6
TGTGCCAGCAGCTTAGGGACATCCCTTAGGGCACCCCTCCACTTT
CASSLGTSLRAPLHF
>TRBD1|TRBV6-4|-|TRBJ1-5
TGTGCCAGCAAATTGACAGGGTACCGCAATCAGCCCCAGCATTTT
CASKLTGYRNQPQHF
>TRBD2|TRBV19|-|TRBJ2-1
TGTGCCAGTAGGGCTAGCGGGAGCATAATCCATGAGCAGTTCTTC
CASRASGSIIHEQFF
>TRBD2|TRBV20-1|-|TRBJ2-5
TGCAGTGCTAGGGCTAGCGGGGGGGGGGAGACCCAGTACTTC
CSARASGGGETQYF
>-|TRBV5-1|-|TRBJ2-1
TGCGCCAGCAGCGATTCGCTCCCGGGAAATGAGCAGTTCTTC
CASSDSLPGNEQFF
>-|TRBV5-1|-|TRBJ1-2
TGCGCCAGCAGCGCGACGGGGACCGGGAATGGCTACACCTTC
CASSATGTGNGYTF
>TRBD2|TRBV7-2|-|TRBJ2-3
TGTGCCAGCAGCATCCCCCGGACTAGCGGATACACAGATACGCAGTATTTT
CASSIPRTSGYTDTQYF
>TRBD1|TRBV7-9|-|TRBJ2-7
TGTGCCAGCAGCCGGACAGGGGCGACCGAGCAGTACTTC
CASSRTGATEQYF
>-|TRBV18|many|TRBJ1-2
TGTGCCAGCTCACCCGCCCCAGAGTATGGCTACACCTTC
CASSPAPEYGYTF
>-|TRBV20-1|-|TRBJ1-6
TGCAGTGCTAGAGGGCGGATTAATTCACCCCTCCACTTT
CSARGRINSPLHF
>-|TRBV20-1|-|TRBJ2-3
TGCAGTGCTAGAGGCTCCCGGGCCCGGGCTGGAGGTGAGCAGTATTTT
CSARGSRARAGGEQYF
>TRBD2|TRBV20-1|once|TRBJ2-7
TGCAGTGCCAGAACTAGCGGGAGGGGCCACGAGCAGTACTTC
CSARTSGRGHEQYF
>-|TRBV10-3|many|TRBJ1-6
TGTGCCATCAGTGATCAGGAAAATTCACCCCTCCACTTT
CAISDQENSPLHF